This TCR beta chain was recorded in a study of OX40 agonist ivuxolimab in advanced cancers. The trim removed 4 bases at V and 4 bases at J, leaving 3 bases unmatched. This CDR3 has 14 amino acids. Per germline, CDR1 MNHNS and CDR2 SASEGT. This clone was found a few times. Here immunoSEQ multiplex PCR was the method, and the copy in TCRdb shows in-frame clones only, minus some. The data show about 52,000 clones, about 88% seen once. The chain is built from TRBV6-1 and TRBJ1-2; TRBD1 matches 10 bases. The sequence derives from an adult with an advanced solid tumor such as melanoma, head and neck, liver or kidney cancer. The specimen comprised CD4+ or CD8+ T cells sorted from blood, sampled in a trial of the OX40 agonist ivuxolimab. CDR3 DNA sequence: TGTGCCAGCAGTGGCGGGACAGGGGCCTATGGCTACACCTTC. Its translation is CASSGGTGAYGYTF.